This record concerns one T cell receptor (beta chain) sequence. Its antigen remains unknown. The study team obtained lesional scalp punch biopsies and peripheral blood from alopecia areata patients. PBMCs provided sorted CD4+ and CD8+ T cells. RNA extraction and reverse transcription yielded cDNA as sequencing template. The assay was immunoSEQ multiplex PCR, and TCRdb's table has in-frame clones only and misses some. Of under 70,000 clones in the sample, approximately 58% were seen once. The CDR3 sequence is 15 residues long. Germline V gives CDR1 MGHRA, CDR2 YSYEKL. J was trimmed by 5 bases and V by 1 base; bases with no gene match: 7. This specimen comes from a study of CD8+ T cells in alopecia areata. Study-level background: Oral tofacitinib (5 to 10 mg twice daily) was administered to treated patients. Whole-study findings and limits: When scalp samples are sequenced, resident alphabeta T cells of normal skin are also captured.

This TCR derives from a human donor with alopecia areata. The J gene is TRBJ1-2, the V gene TRBV4-1, with 7 nucleotides matching TRBD1. The sequencing here drew on CD8+ T cells sorted from blood, taken at week 0. The CDR3 here is CASSQAPGTEYGYTF. In DNA, the CDR3 is TGCGCCAGCAGCCAAGCTCCCGGGACAGAATATGGCTACACCTTC.